The next 17 T cell receptor beta chains were all read from a single sample in a study of T cells in Graves' hyperthyroidism and ophthalmopathy (dated by TCRdb to about 2019). Library generation was performed with multiplex PCR. The data were produced on an Illumina HiSeq 2000. Amplification of TCR beta CDR3 regions was carried out from RNA transcripts. The TCR CDR3 was subjected to a first round of RT-PCR using the HTBI primer set and the Qiagen OneStep RT-PCR kit. Starting from the raw public reads, TCRdb applied fastp trimming at Q25, assembled clones with MiXCR and retained in-frame beta chains. Identical CDR3 proteins give one entry, which carries the most common genes and DNA. The sample data list approximately 530,000 distinct CDR3 sequences, and over 15% of these were observed just once. 18% of the sample rests with the top ten. The sequenced sample consisted of blood. All receptors derive from a woman under 30 with Graves' hyperthyroidism.

The genes are TRBV6-1 and TRBJ1-5; D not certain. CDR3 size: 15 residues. CDR1 MNHNS and CDR2 SASEGT come from the germline V gene. Trimming removed 5 bases from V and 2 bases from J, with 13 bases in between. The CDR3 region is CASSRQGRGNQPQHF. CDR3 sequence (DNA): TGTGCCAGCAGTAGACAAGGACGGGGCAATCAGCCCCAGCATTTT.

This clonotype was counted at least ten times. V and J are TRBV12-3 or TRBV12-4 and TRBJ2-7, with D possibly being TRBD1 (6 bases). V lost 6 bases and J 4 bases, leaving 13 bases between the germline ends. CDR3 length: 13 amino acids. CDR3 coding DNA: TGTGCCAGCAGCAAAGGACAGATTTACGAGCAGTACTTC. Its translation: CASSKGQIYEQYF.

About this clonotype itself: Just one base apart from a much larger clone, this may be a read error. The chain recombines TRBV20-1 with TRBJ2-1, with a tentative D call TRBD2 (5 bases). Trimming took off 8 bases at V and 0 bases at J, with 14 bases between the two ends. The length of the CDR3 is 14 residues. Germline V gives CDR1 DFQATT, CDR2 SNEGSKA (reference sequence). The CDR3 region is CSKTSSGSYNEQFF. In DNA, the CDR3 is TGCAGTAAAACTAGTTCTGGCTCCTACAATGAGCAGTTCTTC.

This clonotype was observed a handful of times. The genes are TRBV20-1 and TRBJ1-5, with TRBD1 as a possible D gene (5 bases). Germline CDR1 reads DFQATT; CDR2 reads SNEGSKA (reference sequence). The CDR3 extends over 13 amino acids. The germline V and J ends were trimmed by 5 bases and 9 bases, with 17 bases remaining between them. Here the CDR3 reads CSAPRDYGRPQHF. The DNA of the CDR3 is TGCAGTGCTCCCCGGGACTACGGGCGGCCCCAGCATTTT.

The gene calls are TRBV20-1 and TRBJ2-1, with TRBD2 matching 13 bases. The CDR3 is 14 amino acids. Germline V CDR1 and CDR2: DFQATT, SNEGSKA (reference sequence). The J segment lost 6 bases and the V segment lost 6 bases, leaving 5 bases of the junction unmatched. The CDR3 DNA sequence: TGCAGTGCCATGGGACTAGCGGGATCCAATGAGCAGTTCTTC. It codes for CSAMGLAGSNEQFF.

On this clonotype itself: Sequence at one end of the junction differs from germline and may be a read error. The chain combines TRBV11-1 with TRBJ2-7; a possible D gene is TRBD2 (5 bases). Per the germline V gene, CDR1 is SGHAT and CDR2 is FQDESV (reference sequence). This CDR3 has 16 amino acids. As DNA, the CDR3 is TGCGCCAGCAGCCAGTGGACTGGACGGATAATCTACGAGCAGTACTTC. This translates into CASSQWTGRIIYEQYF.

This clonotype was seen only a few times. The chain is built from TRBV12-3 or TRBV12-4 and TRBJ2-5; 11 bases are a match to TRBD2. The CDR3 is 15 amino acids. Trimming took 6 bases from V and 3 from J; bases not matched to a gene: 6. CDR3 in amino acids: CASRAGLAAEETQYF. For the CDR3, the DNA is TGTGCCAGCAGGGCGGGACTAGCGGCAGAAGAGACCCAGTACTTC.

This clonotype came up many times. The chain couples TRBV7-8 to TRBJ2-7; D is unclear. The CDR3 sequence is 12 residues long. CDR1 and CDR2 (germline): SGHVS, FQNEAQ. Deletions cut 4 bases from V and 6 bases from J, with 10 bases between. DNA for the CDR3: TGTGCCAGCAGCTCCGGTGGAGTCGAGCAGTACTTC. Residues: CASSSGGVEQYF.

This clonotype has only a few counts. The chain combines TRBV20-1 with TRBJ2-3; 8 bases are shared with TRBD2. After removal of 8 bases from V and 1 base from J, the junction contained 11 bases not matched to a gene. The CDR3 is 15 amino acids. From germline, CDR1 is DFQATT and CDR2 SNEGSKA (reference sequence). CDR3 in DNA: TGCAGTTCGTTGGGCAGGCGGGGGGGCACAGATACGCAGTATTTT. Its translation: CSSLGRRGGTDTQYF.

This clonotype was picked up many times. V is TRBV20-1 and J is TRBJ1-1; 9 nucleotides match TRBD1. V lost 5 bases, J lost 2 bases, and 6 bases stayed unmatched. CDR1 is DFQATT, CDR2 SNEGSKA, per germline (reference sequence). The CDR3 is made up of 14 amino acids. CDR3: CSADRDRVNTEAFF. Written as DNA, the CDR3 is TGCAGTGCTGACCGGGACAGGGTAAACACTGAAGCTTTCTTT.

This sequence joins TRBV6-5 and TRBJ2-5; no firm D call. Germline CDR1 reads MNHEY; CDR2 reads SVGAGI. This CDR3 is built from 14 residues. V was cut by 0 bases and J by 5 bases, with 10 bases left in between. CDR3 bases: TGTGCCAGCAGTTACTCGACGAGGTCCGAGACCCAGTACTTC. Amino acids: CASSYSTRSETQYF.

This clonotype occurred a few times. The rearrangement joins TRBV20-1 to TRBJ2-3, with D maybe TRBD2 (7 bases). The V gene's germline CDR1 is DFQATT and CDR2 SNEGSKA (reference sequence). Trimming shortened V by 6 bases and J by 1 base, and 20 bases separated the two germline ends. The CDR3 length is 16 residues. This CDR3 is CSAGEGGGGGTDTQYF. As DNA, the CDR3 is TGCAGTGCCGGAGAGGGGGGGGGAGGCGGCACAGATACGCAGTATTTT.

This clonotype was picked up many times. The chain has TRBV7-9 and TRBJ2-2; possibly TRBD1 for D (5 bases). Germline V gene data show CDR1 as SEHNR and CDR2 as FQNEAQ (reference sequence). CDR3 length: 13 amino acids. Trimming removed 1 base at V and 6 bases at J, with 6 bases between. The DNA for the CDR3 is TGTGCCAGCAGCTTAGAAGGGGCCGGGGAGCTGTTTTTT. Encoded protein: CASSLEGAGELFF. The whole variable domain, filled in from reference TRBV7-9 and TRBJ2-2, reads DTGVSQNPRHKITKRGQNVTFRCDPISEHNRLYWYRQTLGQGPEFLTYFQNEAQLEKSRLLSDRFSAERPKGSFSTLEIQRTEQGDSAMYLCASSLEGAGELFFGEGSRLTVL.

This clonotype came up a few times. This chain links TRBV5-1 with TRBJ1-6; maybe TRBD1 (5 bases). V was shortened by 5 bases and J by 10 bases, with 22 bases between the two germline ends. CDR3 length: 16 amino acids. The V gene's germline CDR1 is SGHRS and CDR2 YFSETQ. For the CDR3, the DNA is TGCGCCAGCAGTGGCGTGTCGGGGGGATCGGAGTCACCCCTCCACTTT. This translates into CASSGVSGGSESPLHF.

This chain links TRBV6-1 with TRBJ2-1, with TRBD1 as a possible D gene (5 bases). CDR3 length: 17 amino acids. Germline loops: CDR1 MNHNS, CDR2 SASEGT. Trimming cost V 5 bases and J 0 bases, with 17 bases left between them. The CDR3 nucleotides are TGTGCCAGCAGTAAACGACAGCAGATTCTCTCCTACAATGAGCAGTTCTTC. It codes for CASSKRQQILSYNEQFF.

V is TRBV4-1 and J is TRBJ2-5, with a possible D match to TRBD1 (5 bases). The germline V gene has CDR1 MGHRA and CDR2 YSYEKL. Between the trimmed V and J ends, which lost 4 bases and 5 bases, there was a span of 17 bases. The CDR3 totals 15 residues. The CDR3 sequence is CASSPDEDSGETQYF. CDR3 nucleotides: TGCGCCAGCAGCCCAGATGAAGACAGTGGCGAGACCCAGTACTTC.

V is TRBV12-3 or TRBV12-4 and J is TRBJ2-3; D remains unclear. The CDR3 totals 13 residues. V shed 9 bases and J shed 4 bases, with 14 bases lying between them. The CDR3 region is CASTEVLPDTQYF. CDR3 bases: TGTGCCAGTACAGAAGTTCTTCCAGATACGCAGTATTTT.